This T cell receptor beta chain originates from a study of T-cell reconstitution after alpha-beta-depleted transplantation in children listed by TCRdb under 2016. As for the study more broadly: The study quantitatively tracked T-cell immune reconstitution after TCRalphabeta/CD19-depleted allogeneic hematopoietic cell transplantation in children using TCR repertoire profiling. The study at large found these results: Over subsequent months, a decline in hyperexpanded clone frequencies was noted, and after one year, T-cell counts and TCRbeta diversity were mostly ascribed to newly produced T cells. In some patients, the high TCRbeta diversity seen at day 60 was put down to recipient T cells and intrathymic progenitors that had survived conditioning. Apparently early alphabetaT-cell count recovery about two months after transplant reportedly relied on only several hundred rapidly expanded clones derived from non-depleted graft cells.

Looking up the germline V gene (reference sequence) yields CDR1 GTSNPN and CDR2 SVGIG. V and J lose 0 bases and 5 bases, and a span of 11 bases separates them. The CDR3 goes from the cysteine to the phenylalanine over 13 residues. Kept here is only the CDR3 DNA, which spans 39 bases and is read in frame from base 1. The library was built by means of PCR. Sequenced using an Illumina HiSeq 2500. TCR library preparation used molecular barcoding, with unique molecular identifiers applied to normalize quantification of the TCRbeta repertoire. The raw public data were reprocessed by TCRdb itself: fastp quality trimming at Q25, MiXCR clonotype calling, in-frame beta chains only. CDR3 protein duplicates are merged, each entry listing the most common genes and DNA. Present in this sample are about 870,000 distinct CDR3 sequences, approximately 15% of which were seen just once. The ten largest clonotypes hold approximately 5% of the sample.

This sample's treatment or condition label indicates: allogeneic hematopoietic cell transplantation with graft depleted of TCRalphabeta T cells and CD19 B cells. The children who served as transplant recipients had been given grafts of TCRalphabeta/CD19-depleted allogeneic hematopoietic cells. This clonotype occurred a few times. Its recognized antigen is unknown. It has no much larger one-base neighbor in the sample; base qualities were not kept. The rearranged segments are TRBV30 and TRBJ2-7, with the identity of the D gene unclear. The sample was PBMCs, mostly from graft donor cells, taken 360 days after TCRalphabeta/CD19-depleted stem cell transplant. The TCR comes from a male patient younger than 18 who had a stem cell transplant for acute lymphoblastic leukemia, so the T cells may come from the graft donor. The base sequence is TGTGCCTGGAGTGTCCTGCTGGCCAACGAGCAGTACTTC. This is translated as CAWSVLLANEQYF.